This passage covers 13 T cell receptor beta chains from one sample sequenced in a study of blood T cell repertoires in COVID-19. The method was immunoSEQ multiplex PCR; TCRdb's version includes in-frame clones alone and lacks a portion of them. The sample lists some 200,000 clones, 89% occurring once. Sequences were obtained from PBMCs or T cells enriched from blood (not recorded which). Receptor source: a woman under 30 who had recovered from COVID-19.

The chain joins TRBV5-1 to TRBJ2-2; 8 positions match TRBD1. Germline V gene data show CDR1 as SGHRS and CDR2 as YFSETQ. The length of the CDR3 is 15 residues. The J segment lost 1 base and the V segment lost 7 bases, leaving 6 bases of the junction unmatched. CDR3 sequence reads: CASGPGTGNTGELFF. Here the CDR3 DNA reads TGCGCCAGCGGTCCCGGGACAGGGAACACCGGGGAGCTGTTTTTT.

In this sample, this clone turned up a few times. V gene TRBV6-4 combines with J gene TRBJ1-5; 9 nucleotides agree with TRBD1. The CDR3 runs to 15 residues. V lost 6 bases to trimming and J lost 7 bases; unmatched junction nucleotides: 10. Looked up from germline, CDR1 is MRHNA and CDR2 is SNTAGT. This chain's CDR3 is CASRDYRDREQPQHF. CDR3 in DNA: TGTGCCAGCAGGGATTACCGGGACAGGGAACAGCCCCAGCATTTT.

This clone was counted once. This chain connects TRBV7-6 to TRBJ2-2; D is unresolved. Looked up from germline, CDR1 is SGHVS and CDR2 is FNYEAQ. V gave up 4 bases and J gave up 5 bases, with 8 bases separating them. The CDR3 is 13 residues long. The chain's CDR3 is CASSSPGTGELFF. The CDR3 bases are TGTGCCAGCAGCTCCCCCGGTACCGGGGAGCTGTTTTTT.

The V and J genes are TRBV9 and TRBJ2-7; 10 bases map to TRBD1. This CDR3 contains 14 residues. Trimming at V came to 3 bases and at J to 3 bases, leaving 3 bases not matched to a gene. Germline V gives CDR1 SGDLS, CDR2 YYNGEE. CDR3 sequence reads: CASSEGTGVYEQYF. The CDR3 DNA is TGTGCCAGCAGCGAGGGGACAGGGGTCTACGAGCAGTACTTC.

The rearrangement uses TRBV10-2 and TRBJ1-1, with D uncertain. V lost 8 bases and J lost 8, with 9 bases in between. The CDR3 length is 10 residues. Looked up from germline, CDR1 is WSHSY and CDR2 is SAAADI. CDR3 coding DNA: TGCGCCAGCGGAGGCAGGGAAGCTTTCTTT. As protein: CASGGREAFF.

CDR3 coding DNA: TGTGCCAGAGGGGACATAAACTATGGCTACACCTTC. Amino acid sequence: CARGDINYGYTF. The V gene is TRBV6-5, the J gene TRBJ1-2, with D perhaps TRBD1 (6 bases). Germline V gene lookup returns CDR1 MNHEY and CDR2 SVGAGI. With 9 bases removed from V and 2 bases from J, the gap between germline ends came to 10 bases. There are 12 residues in the CDR3.

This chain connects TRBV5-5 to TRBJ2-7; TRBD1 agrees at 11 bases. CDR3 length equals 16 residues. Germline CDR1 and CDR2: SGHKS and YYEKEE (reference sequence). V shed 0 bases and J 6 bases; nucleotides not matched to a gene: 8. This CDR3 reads CASSLVAGQGEIEQYF. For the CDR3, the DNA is TGTGCCAGCAGCTTGGTTGCGGGACAGGGGGAAATCGAGCAGTACTTC.

In nucleotides, the CDR3 is TGTGCCAGCAGTGAGGGGCCTTCTAACTATGGCTACACCTTC. Residues: CASSEGPSNYGYTF. The chain recombines TRBV6-1 with TRBJ1-2; D perhaps matches TRBD1 (5 bases). Germline V gene sequence: CDR1 MNHNS, CDR2 SASEGT. V was trimmed by 3 bases and J by 0 bases, leaving 8 bases between them. The CDR3 runs 14 residues.

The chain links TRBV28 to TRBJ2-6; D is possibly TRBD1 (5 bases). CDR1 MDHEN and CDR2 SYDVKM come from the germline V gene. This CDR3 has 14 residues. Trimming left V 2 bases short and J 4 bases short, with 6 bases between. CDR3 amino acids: CASSLRGGANVLTF. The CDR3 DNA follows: TGTGCCAGCAGTTTAAGGGGCGGGGCCAACGTCCTGACTTTC.

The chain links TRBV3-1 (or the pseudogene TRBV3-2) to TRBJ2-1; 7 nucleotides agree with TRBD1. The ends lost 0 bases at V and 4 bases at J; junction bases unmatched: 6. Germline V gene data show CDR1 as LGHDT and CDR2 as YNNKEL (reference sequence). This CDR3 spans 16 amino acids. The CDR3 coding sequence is TGTGCCAGCAGCCAAGAACAGGGGACCCATTACAATGAGCAGTTCTTC. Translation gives CASSQEQGTHYNEQFF.

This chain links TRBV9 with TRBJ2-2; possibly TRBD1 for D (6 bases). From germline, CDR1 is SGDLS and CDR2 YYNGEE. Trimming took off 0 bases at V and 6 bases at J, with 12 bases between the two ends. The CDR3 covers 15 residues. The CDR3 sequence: CASSVGVGGAGELFF. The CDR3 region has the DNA TGTGCCAGCAGCGTAGGGGTAGGGGGTGCCGGGGAGCTGTTTTTT. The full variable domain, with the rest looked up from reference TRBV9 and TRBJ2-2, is DSGVTQTPKHLITATGQRVTLRCSPRSGDLSVYWYQQSLDQGLQFLIQYYNGEERAKGNILERFSAQQFPDLHSELNLSSLELGDSALYFCASSVGVGGAGELFFGEGSRLTVL.

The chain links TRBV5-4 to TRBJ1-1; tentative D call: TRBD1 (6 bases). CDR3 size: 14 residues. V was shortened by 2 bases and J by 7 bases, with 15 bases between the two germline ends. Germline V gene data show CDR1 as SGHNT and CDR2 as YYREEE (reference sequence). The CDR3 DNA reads TGTGCCAGCAGCTTTCGCAGGGAGGGGGGTGAAGCTTTCTTT. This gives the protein CASSFRREGGEAFF.

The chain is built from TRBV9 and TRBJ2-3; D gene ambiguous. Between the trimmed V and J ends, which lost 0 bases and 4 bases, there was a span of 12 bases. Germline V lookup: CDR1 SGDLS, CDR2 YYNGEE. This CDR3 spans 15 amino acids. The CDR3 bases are TGTGCCAGCAGCGTAGATGGCTTAATGGCAGATACGCAGTATTTT. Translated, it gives CASSVDGLMADTQYF.